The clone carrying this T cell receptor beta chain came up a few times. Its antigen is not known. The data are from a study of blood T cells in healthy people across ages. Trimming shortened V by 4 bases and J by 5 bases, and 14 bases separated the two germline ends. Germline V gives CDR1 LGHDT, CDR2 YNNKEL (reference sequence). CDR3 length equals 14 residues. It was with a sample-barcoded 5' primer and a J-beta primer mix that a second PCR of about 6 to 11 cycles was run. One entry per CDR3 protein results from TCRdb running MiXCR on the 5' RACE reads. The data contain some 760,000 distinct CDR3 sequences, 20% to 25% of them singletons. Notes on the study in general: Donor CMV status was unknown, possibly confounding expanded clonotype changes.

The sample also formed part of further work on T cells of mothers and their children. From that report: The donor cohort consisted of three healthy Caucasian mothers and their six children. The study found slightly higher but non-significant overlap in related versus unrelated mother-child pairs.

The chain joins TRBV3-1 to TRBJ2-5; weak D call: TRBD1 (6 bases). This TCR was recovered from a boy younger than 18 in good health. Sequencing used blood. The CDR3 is CASSRGHTRETQYF. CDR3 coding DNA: TGTGCCAGCAGCCGGGGACATACCAGGGAGACCCAGTACTTC.